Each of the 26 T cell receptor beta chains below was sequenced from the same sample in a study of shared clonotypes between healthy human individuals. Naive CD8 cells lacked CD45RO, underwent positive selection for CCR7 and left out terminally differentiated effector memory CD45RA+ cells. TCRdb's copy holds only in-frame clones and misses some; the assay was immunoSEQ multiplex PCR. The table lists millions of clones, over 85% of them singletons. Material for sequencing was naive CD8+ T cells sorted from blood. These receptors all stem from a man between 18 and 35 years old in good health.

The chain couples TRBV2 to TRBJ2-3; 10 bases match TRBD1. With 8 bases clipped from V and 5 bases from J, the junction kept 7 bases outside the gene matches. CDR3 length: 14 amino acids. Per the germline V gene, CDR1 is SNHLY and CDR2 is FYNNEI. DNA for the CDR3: TGTGCCAGCGAACCGGGACAGGGGATAGATACGCAGTATTTT. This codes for CASEPGQGIDTQYF.

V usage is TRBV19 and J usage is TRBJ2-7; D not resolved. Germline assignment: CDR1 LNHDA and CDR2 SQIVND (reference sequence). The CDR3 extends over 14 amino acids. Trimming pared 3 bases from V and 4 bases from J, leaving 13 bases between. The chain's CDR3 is CASSIGPWEYEQYF. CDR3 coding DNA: TGTGCCAGTAGTATCGGCCCGTGGGAATACGAGCAGTACTTC.

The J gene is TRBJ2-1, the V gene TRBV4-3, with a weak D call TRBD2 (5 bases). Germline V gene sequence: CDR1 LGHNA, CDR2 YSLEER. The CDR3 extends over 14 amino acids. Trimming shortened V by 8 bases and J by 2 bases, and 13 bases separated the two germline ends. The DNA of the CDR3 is TGCGCCAGCGGGGAGCTCGGCCCCTACAATGAGCAGTTCTTC. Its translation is CASGELGPYNEQFF.

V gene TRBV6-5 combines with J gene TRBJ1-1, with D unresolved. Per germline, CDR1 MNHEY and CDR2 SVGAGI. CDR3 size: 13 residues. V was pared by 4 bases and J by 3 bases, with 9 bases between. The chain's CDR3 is CASSSLGDTEAFF. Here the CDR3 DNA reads TGTGCCAGCAGTTCTTTAGGTGACACTGAAGCTTTCTTT.

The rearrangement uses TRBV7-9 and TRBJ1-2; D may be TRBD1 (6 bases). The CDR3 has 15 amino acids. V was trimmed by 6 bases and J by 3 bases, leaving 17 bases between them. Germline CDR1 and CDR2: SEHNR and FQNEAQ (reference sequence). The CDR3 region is CASRNTGWAYYGYTF. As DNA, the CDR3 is TGTGCCAGCAGAAACACAGGGTGGGCTTACTATGGCTACACCTTC.

The CDR3 DNA reads as TGTGCCAGCAGTTTGACAGGGGAGAACTATGGCTACACCTTC. It is translated as CASSLTGENYGYTF. The chain has TRBV27 and TRBJ1-2; 8 positions match TRBD1. The CDR3 covers 14 residues. Losses at the gene ends were 3 bases for V and 2 bases for J; bases not matched to a gene: 2. Germline assignment: CDR1 MNHEY and CDR2 SMNVEV (reference sequence).

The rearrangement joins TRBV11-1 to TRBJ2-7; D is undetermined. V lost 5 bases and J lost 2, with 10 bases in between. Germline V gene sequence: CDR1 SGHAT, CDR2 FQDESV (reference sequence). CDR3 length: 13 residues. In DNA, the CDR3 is TGTGCCAGCAGCCCTCGTCGGGCCTACGAGCAGTACTTC. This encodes CASSPRRAYEQYF.

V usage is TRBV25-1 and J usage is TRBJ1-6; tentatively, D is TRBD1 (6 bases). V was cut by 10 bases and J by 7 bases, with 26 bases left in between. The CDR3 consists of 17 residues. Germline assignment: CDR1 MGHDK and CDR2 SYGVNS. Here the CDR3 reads CATIRTGPPRGNSPLHF. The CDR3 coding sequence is TGTGCCACCATTCGCACAGGGCCCCCGCGGGGAAATTCACCCCTCCACTTT.

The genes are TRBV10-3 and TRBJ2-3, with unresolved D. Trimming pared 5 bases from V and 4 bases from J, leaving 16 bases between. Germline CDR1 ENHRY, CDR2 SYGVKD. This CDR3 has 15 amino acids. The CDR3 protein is CAISPLDRKADTQYF. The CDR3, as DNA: TGTGCCATCAGTCCCCTAGATCGAAAGGCAGATACGCAGTATTTT.

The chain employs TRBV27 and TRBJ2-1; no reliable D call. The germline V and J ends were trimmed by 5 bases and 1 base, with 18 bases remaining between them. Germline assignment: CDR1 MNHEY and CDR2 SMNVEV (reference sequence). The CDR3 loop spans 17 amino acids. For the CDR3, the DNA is TGTGCCAGCAGTCCTATGCCCGTTACCTATTCCTACAATGAGCAGTTCTTC. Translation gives CASSPMPVTYSYNEQFF.

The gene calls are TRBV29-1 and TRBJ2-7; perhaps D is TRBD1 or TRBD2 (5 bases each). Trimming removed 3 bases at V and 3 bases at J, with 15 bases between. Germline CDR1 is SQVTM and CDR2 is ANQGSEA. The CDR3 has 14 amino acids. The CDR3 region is CSVEGVGRNYEQYF. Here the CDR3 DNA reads TGCAGCGTTGAGGGGGTGGGGAGAAACTACGAGCAGTACTTC.

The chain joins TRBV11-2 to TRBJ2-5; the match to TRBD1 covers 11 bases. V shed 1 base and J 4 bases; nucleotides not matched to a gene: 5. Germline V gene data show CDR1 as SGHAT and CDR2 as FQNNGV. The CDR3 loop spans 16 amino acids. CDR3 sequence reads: CASSLGGTGGGETQYF. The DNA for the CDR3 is TGTGCCAGCAGCTTAGGAGGGACAGGGGGGGGAGAGACCCAGTACTTC. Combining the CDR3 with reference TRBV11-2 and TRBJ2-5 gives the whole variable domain EAGVAQSPRYKIIEKRQSVAFWCNPISGHATLYWYQQILGQGPKLLIQFQNNGVVDDSQLPKDRFSAERLKGVDSTLKIQPAKLEDSAVYLCASSLGGTGGGETQYFGPGTRLLVL.

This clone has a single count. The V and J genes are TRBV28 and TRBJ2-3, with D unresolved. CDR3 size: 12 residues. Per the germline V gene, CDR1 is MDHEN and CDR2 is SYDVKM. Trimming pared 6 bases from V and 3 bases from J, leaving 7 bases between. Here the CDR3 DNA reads TGTGCCAGCAGAGGTTTGACAGATACGCAGTATTTT. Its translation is CASRGLTDTQYF.

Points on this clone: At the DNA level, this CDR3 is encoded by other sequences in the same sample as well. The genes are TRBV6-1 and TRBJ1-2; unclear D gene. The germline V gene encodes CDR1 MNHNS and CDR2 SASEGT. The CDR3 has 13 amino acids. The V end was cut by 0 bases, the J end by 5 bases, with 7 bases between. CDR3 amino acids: CASSEARGYGYTF. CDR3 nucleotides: TGTGCCAGCAGTGAAGCGAGAGGGTATGGCTACACCTTC.

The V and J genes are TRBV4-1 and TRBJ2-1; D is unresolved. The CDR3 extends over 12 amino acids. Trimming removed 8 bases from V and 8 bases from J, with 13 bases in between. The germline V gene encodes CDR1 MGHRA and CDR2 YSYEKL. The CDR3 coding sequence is TGCGCCAGCGGGGTGCCCGCGGATGAGCAGTTCTTC. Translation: CASGVPADEQFF.

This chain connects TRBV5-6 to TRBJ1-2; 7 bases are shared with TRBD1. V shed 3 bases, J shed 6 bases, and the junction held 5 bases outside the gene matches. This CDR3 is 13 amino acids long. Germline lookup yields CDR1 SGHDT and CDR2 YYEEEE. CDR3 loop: CASSSLTGNGYTF. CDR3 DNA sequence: TGTGCCAGCAGCTCCTTGACAGGGAATGGCTACACCTTC.

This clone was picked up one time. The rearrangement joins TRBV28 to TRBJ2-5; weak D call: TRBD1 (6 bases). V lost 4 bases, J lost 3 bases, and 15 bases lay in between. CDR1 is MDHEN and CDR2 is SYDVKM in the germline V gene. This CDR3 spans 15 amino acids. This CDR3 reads CASSSLDSLEETQYF. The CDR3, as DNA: TGTGCCAGCAGTTCCCTGGACAGTTTGGAAGAGACCCAGTACTTC.

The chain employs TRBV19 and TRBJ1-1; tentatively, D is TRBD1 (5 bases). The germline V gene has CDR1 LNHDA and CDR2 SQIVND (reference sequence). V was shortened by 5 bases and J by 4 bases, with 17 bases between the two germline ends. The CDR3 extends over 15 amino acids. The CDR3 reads CASSFGGYEGTEAFF. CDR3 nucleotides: TGTGCCAGTAGTTTCGGGGGGTATGAGGGCACTGAAGCTTTCTTT.

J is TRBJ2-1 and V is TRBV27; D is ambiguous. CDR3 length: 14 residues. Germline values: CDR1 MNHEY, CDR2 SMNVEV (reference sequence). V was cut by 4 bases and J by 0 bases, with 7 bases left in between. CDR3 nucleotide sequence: TGTGCCAGCAGTTATGTCATCTCCTACAATGAGCAGTTCTTC. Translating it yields CASSYVISYNEQFF.

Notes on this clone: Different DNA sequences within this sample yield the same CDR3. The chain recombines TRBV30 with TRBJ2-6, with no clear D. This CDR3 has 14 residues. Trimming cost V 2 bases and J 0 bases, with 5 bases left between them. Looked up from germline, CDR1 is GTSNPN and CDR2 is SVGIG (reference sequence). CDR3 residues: CAWSSGSGANVLTF. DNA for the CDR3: TGTGCCTGGAGTTCCGGCTCTGGGGCCAACGTCCTGACTTTC.

This CDR3 is CASSFRLAELTDTQYF. The CDR3 DNA sequence: TGCGCCAGCAGCTTTCGACTAGCGGAATTGACAGATACGCAGTATTTT. The V and J genes are TRBV4-1 and TRBJ2-3; the match to TRBD2 covers 9 bases. Trimming at V came to 5 bases and at J to 3 bases, leaving 9 bases not matched to a gene. The CDR3 has 16 amino acids. Germline-derived CDR1 and CDR2 are MGHRA and YSYEKL.

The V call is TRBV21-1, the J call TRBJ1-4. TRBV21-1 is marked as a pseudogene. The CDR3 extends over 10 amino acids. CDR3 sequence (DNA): TGTGCCAGCAGCAAGAGAACCTGCTTTTTT. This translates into CASSKRTCFF.

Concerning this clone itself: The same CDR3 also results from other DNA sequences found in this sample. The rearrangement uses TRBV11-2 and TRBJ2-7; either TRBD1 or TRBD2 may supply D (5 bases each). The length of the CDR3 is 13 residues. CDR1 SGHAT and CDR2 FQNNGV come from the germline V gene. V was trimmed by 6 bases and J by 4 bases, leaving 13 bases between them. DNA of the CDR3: TGTGCCAGCAGTAAGGGGACGTCTTACGAGCAGTACTTC. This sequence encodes CASSKGTSYEQYF.

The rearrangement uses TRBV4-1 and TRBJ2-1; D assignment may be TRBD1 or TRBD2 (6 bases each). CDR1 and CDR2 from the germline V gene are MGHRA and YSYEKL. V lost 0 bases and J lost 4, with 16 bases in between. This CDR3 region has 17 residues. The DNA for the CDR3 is TGCGCCAGCAGCCAAGAGGGCGGGACATACTTTTACAATGAGCAGTTCTTC. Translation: CASSQEGGTYFYNEQFF.

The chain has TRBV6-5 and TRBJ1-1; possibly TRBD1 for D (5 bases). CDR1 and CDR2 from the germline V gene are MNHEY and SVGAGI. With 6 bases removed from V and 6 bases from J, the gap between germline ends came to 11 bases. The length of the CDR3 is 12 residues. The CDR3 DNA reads TGTGCCAGCAGCCCAGGGTTGTCTGAAGCTTTCTTT. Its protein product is CASSPGLSEAFF.

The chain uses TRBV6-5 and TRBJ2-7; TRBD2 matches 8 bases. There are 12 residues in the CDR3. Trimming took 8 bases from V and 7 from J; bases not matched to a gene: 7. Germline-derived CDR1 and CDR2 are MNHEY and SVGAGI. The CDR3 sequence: CASRAGGLEQYF. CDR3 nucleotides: TGTGCCAGCCGCGCGGGGGGTTTGGAGCAGTACTTC.